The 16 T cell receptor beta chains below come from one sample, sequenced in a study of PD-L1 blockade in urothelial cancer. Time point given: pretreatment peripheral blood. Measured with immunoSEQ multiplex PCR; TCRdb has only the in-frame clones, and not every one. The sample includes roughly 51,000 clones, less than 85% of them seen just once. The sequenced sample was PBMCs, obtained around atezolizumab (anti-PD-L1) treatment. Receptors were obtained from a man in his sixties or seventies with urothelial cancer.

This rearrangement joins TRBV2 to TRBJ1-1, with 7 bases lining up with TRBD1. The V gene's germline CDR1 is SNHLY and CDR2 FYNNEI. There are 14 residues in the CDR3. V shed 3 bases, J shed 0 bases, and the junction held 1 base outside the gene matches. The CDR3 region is CASSEGQLNTEAFF. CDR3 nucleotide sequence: TGTGCCAGCAGTGAGGGACAGCTGAACACTGAAGCTTTCTTT.

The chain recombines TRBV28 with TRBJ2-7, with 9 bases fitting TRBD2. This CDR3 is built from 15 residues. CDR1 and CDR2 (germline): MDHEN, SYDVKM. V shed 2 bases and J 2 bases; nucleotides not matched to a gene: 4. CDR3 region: CASSLTLAGTYEQYF. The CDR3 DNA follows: TGTGCCAGCAGTTTAACGCTAGCGGGAACCTACGAGCAGTACTTC.

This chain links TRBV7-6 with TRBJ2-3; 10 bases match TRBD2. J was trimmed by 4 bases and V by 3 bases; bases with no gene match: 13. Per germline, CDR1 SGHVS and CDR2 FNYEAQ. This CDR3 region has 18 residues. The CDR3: CASSFITAGGVRADTQYF. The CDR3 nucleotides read TGTGCCAGCAGCTTCATAACAGCGGGAGGGGTGCGGGCAGATACGCAGTATTTT.

The CDR3 DNA reads TGTGCCAGCAGCTTATCGACAGGGGCTGGGGCCAACGTCCTGACTTTC. Its translation is CASSLSTGAGANVLTF. The chain is built from TRBV7-9 and TRBJ2-6, with 8 bases fitting TRBD1. V lost 2 bases, J lost 2 bases, and 2 bases stayed unmatched. Germline CDR1 is SEHNR and CDR2 is FQNEAQ (reference sequence). The CDR3 loop spans 16 amino acids. Using reference TRBV7-9 and TRBJ2-6 for the parts outside the CDR3, the full variable domain is DTGVSQNPRHKITKRGQNVTFRCDPISEHNRLYWYRQTLGQGPEFLTYFQNEAQLEKSRLLSDRFSAERPKGSFSTLEIQRTEQGDSAMYLCASSLSTGAGANVLTFGAGSRLTVL.

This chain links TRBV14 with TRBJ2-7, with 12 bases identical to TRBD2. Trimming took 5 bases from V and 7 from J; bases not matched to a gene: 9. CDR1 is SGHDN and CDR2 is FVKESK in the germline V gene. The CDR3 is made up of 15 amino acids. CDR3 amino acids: CASSNWTSGKGEQYF. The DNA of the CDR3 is TGTGCCAGCAGCAACTGGACTAGCGGGAAAGGGGAGCAGTACTTC.

The CDR3 DNA is TGTGCCAGTCTGCCCTCGGGGGTTGGAGGAACTGAAGCTTTCTTT. Translated, it gives CASLPSGVGGTEAFF. The chain employs TRBV2 and TRBJ1-1; D perhaps matches TRBD1 (5 bases). The CDR3 consists of 15 residues. Per germline, CDR1 SNHLY and CDR2 FYNNEI. With 9 bases removed from V and 5 bases from J, the gap between germline ends came to 22 bases.

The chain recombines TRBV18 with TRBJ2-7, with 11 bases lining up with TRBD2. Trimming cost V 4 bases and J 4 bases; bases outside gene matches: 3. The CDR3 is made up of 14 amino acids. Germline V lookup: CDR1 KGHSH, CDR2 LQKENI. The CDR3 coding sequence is TGTGCCAGCTCACAAACTAGCGGGGGATACGAGCAGTACTTC. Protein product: CASSQTSGGYEQYF. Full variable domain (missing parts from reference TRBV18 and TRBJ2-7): NAGVMQNPRHLVRRRGQEARLRCSPMKGHSHVYWYRQLPEEGLKFMVYLQKENIIDESGMPKERFSAEFPKEGPSILRIQQVVRGDSAAYFCASSQTSGGYEQYFGPGTRLTVT.

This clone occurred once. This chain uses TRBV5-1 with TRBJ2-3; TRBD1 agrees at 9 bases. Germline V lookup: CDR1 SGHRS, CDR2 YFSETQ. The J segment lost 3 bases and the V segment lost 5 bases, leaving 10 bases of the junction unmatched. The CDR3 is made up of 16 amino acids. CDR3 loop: CASSPPGTGNTDTQYF. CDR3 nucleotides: TGCGCCAGCAGTCCTCCCGGGACAGGGAATACAGATACGCAGTATTTT.

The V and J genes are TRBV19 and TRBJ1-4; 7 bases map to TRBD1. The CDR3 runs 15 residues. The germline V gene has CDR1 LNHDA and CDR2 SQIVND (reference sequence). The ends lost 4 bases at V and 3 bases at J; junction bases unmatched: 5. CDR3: CASSNRGESNEKLFF. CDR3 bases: TGTGCCAGTAGTAACAGGGGCGAATCTAATGAAAAACTGTTTTTT.

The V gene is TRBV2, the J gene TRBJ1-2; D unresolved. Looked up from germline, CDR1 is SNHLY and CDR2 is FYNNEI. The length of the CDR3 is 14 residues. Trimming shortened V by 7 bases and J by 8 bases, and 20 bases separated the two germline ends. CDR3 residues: CASKNEGSSRGYTF. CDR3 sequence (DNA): TGTGCCAGCAAAAACGAGGGATCAAGTCGGGGCTACACCTTC. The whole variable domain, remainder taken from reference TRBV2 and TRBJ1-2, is EPEVTQTPSHQVTQMGQEVILRCVPISNHLYFYWYRQILGQKVEFLVSFYNNEISEKSEIFDDQFSVERPDGSNFTLKIRSTKLEDSAMYFCASKNEGSSRGYTFGSGTRLTVV.

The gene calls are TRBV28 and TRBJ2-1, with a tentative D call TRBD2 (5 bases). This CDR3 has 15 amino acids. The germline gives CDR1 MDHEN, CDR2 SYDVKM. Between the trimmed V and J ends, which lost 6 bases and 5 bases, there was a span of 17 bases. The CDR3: CASSTSSRVDNEQFF. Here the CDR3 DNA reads TGTGCCAGCAGCACTTCTAGCCGGGTAGACAATGAGCAGTTCTTC.

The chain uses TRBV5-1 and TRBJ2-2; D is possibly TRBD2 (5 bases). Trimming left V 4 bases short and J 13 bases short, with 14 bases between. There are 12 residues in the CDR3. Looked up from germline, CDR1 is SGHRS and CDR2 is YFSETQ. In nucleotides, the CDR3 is TGCGCCAGCAGCCGGGGAGTGGGCGGGCTGTTTTTT. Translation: CASSRGVGGLFF.

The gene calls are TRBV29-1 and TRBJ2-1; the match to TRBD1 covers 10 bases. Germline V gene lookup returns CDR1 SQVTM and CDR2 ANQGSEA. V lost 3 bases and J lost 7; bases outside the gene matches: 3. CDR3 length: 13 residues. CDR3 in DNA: TGCAGCGTTGACGGGACAGGGGATAATGAGCAGTTCTTC. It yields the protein CSVDGTGDNEQFF.

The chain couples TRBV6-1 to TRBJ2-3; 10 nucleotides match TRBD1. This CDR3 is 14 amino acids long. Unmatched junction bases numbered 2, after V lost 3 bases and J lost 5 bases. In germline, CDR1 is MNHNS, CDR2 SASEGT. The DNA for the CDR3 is TGTGCCAGCAGTGACGGACAGGGGGGAGATACGCAGTATTTT. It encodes CASSDGQGGDTQYF.

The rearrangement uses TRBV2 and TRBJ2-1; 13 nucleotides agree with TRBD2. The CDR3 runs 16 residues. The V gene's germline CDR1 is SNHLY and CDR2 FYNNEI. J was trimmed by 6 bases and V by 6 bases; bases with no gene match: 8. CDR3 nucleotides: TGTGCCAGCAGCCTAAGTAGACTAGCGGGAGGCAATGAGCAGTTCTTC. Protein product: CASSLSRLAGGNEQFF.

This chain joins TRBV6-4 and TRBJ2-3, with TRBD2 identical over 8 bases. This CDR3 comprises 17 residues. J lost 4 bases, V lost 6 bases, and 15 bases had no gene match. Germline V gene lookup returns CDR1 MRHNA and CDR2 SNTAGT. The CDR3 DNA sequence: TGTGCCAGCAGCCTGATTAGCGGGAACGGGGGGCCAGATACGCAGTATTTT. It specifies CASSLISGNGGPDTQYF.